These T cell receptor beta chains were read from a single sample in a study of cytomegalovirus exposure and HLA in healthy donors. Profiling relied on immunoSEQ multiplex PCR, and the TCRdb table lists in-frame clones only, not all of them. The sample has about 130,000 clones, under 90% seen once. Sequences were obtained from PBMCs. The receptor source for this set is a woman in her thirties or forties in good health and CMV-seronegative. Both conserved end residues are part of each CDR3. The D gene is left open where the match is weak. Size values are once, few and many counts, or a class for expanded clones, and some rows have none.

-,12,-,TRBV7-9,TRBJ1-1,-,CASSLVGTGTFF
-,15,-,TRBV7-9,TRBJ1-5,TGTGCCAGCAGCCCGGACTTCGGTAGCAATCAGCCCCAGCATTTT,CASSPDFGSNQPQHF
TRBD2,18,-,TRBV4-2,TRBJ2-4,TGTGCCAGCAGCCAAGAGGGGCTAGCGGGAGGGAGGGAAAACATTCAGTACTTC,CASSQEGLAGGRENIQYF
-,14,-,TRBV6-6,TRBJ2-1,TGTGCCATCCAATTCTCGGGAGTCCACAATGAGCAGTTCTTC,CAIQFSGVHNEQFF
-,11,-,TRBV6-5,TRBJ1-4,TGTGCCACCATGAGAAGTGAAAAACTGTTTTTT,CATMRSEKLFF
-,14,-,TRBV6-5,TRBJ1-1,TGTGCCAGCAGTTACTCGTCTGGGAGGGGTGAAGCTTTCTTT,CASSYSSGRGEAFF
-,16,-,TRBV21-1,TRBJ2-7,TGTGCCAGCAGCACCGGACTAGCGGAGAGCTCCTACGAGCAGTACTTC,CASSTGLAESSYEQYF
TRBD1,15,-,TRBV6-1,TRBJ2-7,TGTGCCAGCAGTGAAGGGGACAGGAGAGCCTACGAGCAGTACTTC,CASSEGDRRAYEQYF
-,14,-,TRBV21-1,TRBJ2-7,TGTGCCAGCAGCAGGTTTGGGGAGGGTCACGAGCAGTACTTC,CASSRFGEGHEQYF
-,13,once,TRBV6-1,TRBJ1-2,TGTGCCAGCAGTGATAACAAGAACTATGGCTACACCTTC,CASSDNKNYGYTF
TRBD2,15,-,TRBV5-4,TRBJ2-3,TGTGCCAGCGGACAGACCGGGACTAGCGAAGATACGCAGTATTTT,CASGQTGTSEDTQYF
-,13,-,TRBV2,TRBJ2-1,TGTGCCAGCATAGGAACGGGGATAGATGAGCAGTTCTTC,CASIGTGIDEQFF
-,14,few,TRBV5-1,TRBJ2-7,TGCGCCAGCAGCTTTAGCGCGCTCTCCTACGAGCAGTACTTC,CASSFSALSYEQYF
-,16,-,TRBV21-1,TRBJ2-7,TGTGCCAGCAATCCCTGGAGGATGAGGAGTACCTACGAGCAGTACTTC,CASNPWRMRSTYEQYF
TRBD1,15,-,TRBV19,TRBJ1-1,TGTGCCAGTAGTACCCGGGACAGCCTGAACACTGAAGCTTTCTTT,CASSTRDSLNTEAFF
-,12,few,TRBV27,TRBJ1-5,TGTGCCAGCGGGCAGATCAATCAGCCCCAGCATTTT,CASGQINQPQHF
TRBD1,14,-,TRBV7-8,TRBJ2-7,TGTGCCAGCAGCCCACGGTCAGGGGGATACGAGCAGTACTTC,CASSPRSGGYEQYF
-,14,-,TRBV23-1,TRBJ2-7,TGCGCCAGCAGTCCCCCCGCGAGACTCTACGAGCAGTACTTC,CASSPPARLYEQYF
-,11,-,TRBV6-1,TRBJ1-1,TGTGCCAGCAGTCGCCCCGGTTGGGCTTTCTTT,CASSRPGWAFF
-,17,-,TRBV7-8,TRBJ2-1,TGTGCCAGCAGCTCATGGGCAGGGCCAAAGGGGCACAATGAGCAGTTCTTC,CASSSWAGPKGHNEQFF
-,17,-,TRBV2,TRBJ2-6,TGTGCCAGCAGTGACAGGGTGGGGTCCTCTGGGGCCAACGTCCTGACTTTC,CASSDRVGSSGANVLTF
TRBD1,13,-,TRBV6-5,TRBJ1-4,TGTGCCAGCAGTCCGCAGGGGGCACGTAAACTGTTTTTT,CASSPQGARKLFF
-,14,-,TRBV28,TRBJ1-2,TGTGCCAGCAGTTTAACCCAGGCAGGGTATGGCTACACCTTC,CASSLTQAGYGYTF
-,12,few,TRBV7-8,TRBJ1-6,TGTGCCAGCAGCCGACAGAATTCACCCCTCCACTTT,CASSRQNSPLHF
TRBD1,13,-,TRBV7-2,TRBJ1-1,TGTGCCAGCAGCGGACAGGGGGACACTGAAGCTTTCTTT,CASSGQGDTEAFF
TRBD2,16,once,TRBV2,TRBJ2-3,TGTGCCAGCAGTGAAGGGGGAGCGGGGGCGGGAGATACGCAGTATTTT,CASSEGGAGAGDTQYF
-,13,-,TRBV27,TRBJ1-6,TGTGCCAGCAGTTTAGGTCCAGGGTCTCCCCTCCACTTT,CASSLGPGSPLHF
TRBD1,13,few,TRBV5-4,TRBJ2-1,TGTGCCAGCAGCTTGGAGACAGGGGGGGAGCAGTTCTTC,CASSLETGGEQFF
TRBD1,15,-,TRBV5-1,TRBJ1-2,TGCGCCAGCAGCCTACAACAGGGGGCGACTTATGGCTACACCTTC,CASSLQQGATYGYTF
TRBD2,15,-,TRBV6-6,TRBJ2-7,TGTGCCAGCAGCTTAGCGGGGGGCCTCCGCTACGAGCAGTACTTC,CASSLAGGLRYEQYF